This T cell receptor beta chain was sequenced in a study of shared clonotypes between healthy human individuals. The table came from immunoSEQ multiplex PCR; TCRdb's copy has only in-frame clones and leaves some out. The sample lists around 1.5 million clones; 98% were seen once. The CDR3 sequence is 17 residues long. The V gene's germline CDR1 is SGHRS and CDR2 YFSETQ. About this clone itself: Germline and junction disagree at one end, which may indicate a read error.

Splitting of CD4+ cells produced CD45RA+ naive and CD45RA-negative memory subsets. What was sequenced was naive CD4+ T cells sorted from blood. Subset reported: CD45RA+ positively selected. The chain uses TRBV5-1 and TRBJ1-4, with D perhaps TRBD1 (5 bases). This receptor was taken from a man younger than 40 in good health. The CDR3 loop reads CATSPQPGSATNEKLFF. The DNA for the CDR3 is TGCGCCACCAGCCCCCAGCCAGGGTCTGCAACTAATGAAAAACTGTTTTTT.